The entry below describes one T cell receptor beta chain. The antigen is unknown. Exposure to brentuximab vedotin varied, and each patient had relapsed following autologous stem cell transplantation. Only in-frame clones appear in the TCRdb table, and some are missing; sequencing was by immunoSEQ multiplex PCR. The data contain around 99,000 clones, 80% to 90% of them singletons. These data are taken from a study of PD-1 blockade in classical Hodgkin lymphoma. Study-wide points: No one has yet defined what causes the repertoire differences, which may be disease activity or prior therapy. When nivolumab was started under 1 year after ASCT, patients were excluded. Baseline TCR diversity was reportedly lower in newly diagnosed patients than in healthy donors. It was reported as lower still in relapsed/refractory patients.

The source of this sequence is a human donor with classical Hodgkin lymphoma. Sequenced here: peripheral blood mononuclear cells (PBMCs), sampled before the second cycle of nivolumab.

Written as DNA, the CDR3 is TGTGCCAGCAGCTTGGGCCTAGCGGGAGGTACAGATACGCAGTATTTT. Encoded protein: CASSLGLAGGTDTQYF. The chain uses TRBV5-8 and TRBJ2-3; 11 nucleotides agree with TRBD2. The trim removed 0 bases at V and 3 bases at J, leaving 3 bases unmatched. The CDR3 is 16 amino acids. Germline CDR1 is SGHTS and CDR2 is YDEGEE.